This T cell receptor beta chain emerged from a study of cytomegalovirus exposure and HLA in healthy donors. For the study at large: A subsequent analysis stated that the roughly 130 validation repertoires were run on the same platform as the roughly 670 first-cohort repertoires.

Study-level findings and limits: Most TCR sequences were rare, but some public TCRs occurred in many donors.

Trimming shortened V by 0 bases and J by 10 bases, and 14 bases separated the two germline ends. CDR3 length equals 15 residues. Germline assignment: CDR1 SGHNT and CDR2 YYREEE (reference sequence). This clone was counted between two and nine times. What it binds is not known. The repertoire was sequenced with immunoSEQ multiplex PCR; TCRdb's copy has only in-frame clones and lacks some. The sample lists hundreds of thousands of clones; 70% to 90% were seen once. V gene TRBV5-4 combines with J gene TRBJ1-6; no clear D. This receptor was taken from a woman younger than 30 in good health and CMV-seronegative. Specimen: PBMCs. CDR3 sequence: CASSLAGRIESPLHF. As DNA, the CDR3 is TGTGCCAGCAGCTTGGCAGGAAGAATAGAGTCACCCCTCCACTTT.